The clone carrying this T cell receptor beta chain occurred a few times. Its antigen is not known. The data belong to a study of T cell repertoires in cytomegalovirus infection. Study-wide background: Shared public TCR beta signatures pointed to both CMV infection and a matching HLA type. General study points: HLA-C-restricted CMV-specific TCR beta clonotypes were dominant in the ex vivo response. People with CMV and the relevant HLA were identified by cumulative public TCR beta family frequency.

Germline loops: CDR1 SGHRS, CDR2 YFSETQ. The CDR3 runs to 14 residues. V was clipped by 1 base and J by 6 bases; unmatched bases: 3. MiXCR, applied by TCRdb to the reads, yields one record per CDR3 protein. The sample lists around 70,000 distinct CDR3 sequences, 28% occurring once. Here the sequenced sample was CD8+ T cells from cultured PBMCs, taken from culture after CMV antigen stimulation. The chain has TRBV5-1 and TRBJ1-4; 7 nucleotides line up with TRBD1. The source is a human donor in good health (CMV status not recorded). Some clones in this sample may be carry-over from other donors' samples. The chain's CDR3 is CASSLTGTDEKLFF. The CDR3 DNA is TGCGCCAGCAGCTTGACCGGGACAGATGAAAAACTGTTTTTT.